The entry below gives a single TCR beta chain sequence along with its context. The J segment lost 7 bases and the V segment lost 0 bases, leaving 6 bases of the junction unmatched. This CDR3 contains 15 residues. The V gene's germline CDR1 is SGHNT and CDR2 YYREEE (reference sequence). The data derive from a study of T cell changes during pregnancy in multiple sclerosis. Generated by immunoSEQ multiplex PCR, the TCRdb table keeps only in-frame clones and is missing some. Of 73,000 or so clones listed, almost 90% are singletons. This TCR was sampled from a female donor in good health, enrolled as a control in a pregnancy study. The sequencing here drew on peripheral blood, taken after pregnancy. The J gene is TRBJ1-2, the V gene TRBV5-4; 10 bases are shared with TRBD1. The CDR3 DNA sequence: TGTGCCAGCAGCTTGGGCCGACAGGGGGCGGGTGGCTACACCTTC. This encodes CASSLGRQGAGGYTF. The whole variable domain, filled in from reference TRBV5-4 and TRBJ1-2, reads ETGVTQSPTHLIKTRGQQVTLRCSSQSGHNTVSWYQQALGQGPQFIFQYYREEENGRGNFPPRFSGLQFPNYSSELNVNALELDDSALYLCASSLGRQGAGGYTFGSGTRLTVV.